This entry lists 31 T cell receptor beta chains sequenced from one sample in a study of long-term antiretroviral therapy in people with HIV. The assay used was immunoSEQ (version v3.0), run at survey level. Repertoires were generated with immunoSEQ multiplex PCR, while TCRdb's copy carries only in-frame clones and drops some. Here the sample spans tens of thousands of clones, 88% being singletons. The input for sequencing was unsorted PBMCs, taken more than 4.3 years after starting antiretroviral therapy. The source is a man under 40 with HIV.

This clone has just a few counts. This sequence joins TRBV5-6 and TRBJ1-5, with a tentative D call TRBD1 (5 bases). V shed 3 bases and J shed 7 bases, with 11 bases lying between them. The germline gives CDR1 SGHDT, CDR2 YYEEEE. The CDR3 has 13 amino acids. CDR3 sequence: CASSWDRGQPQHF. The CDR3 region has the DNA TGTGCCAGCAGCTGGGATAGGGGACAGCCCCAGCATTTT.

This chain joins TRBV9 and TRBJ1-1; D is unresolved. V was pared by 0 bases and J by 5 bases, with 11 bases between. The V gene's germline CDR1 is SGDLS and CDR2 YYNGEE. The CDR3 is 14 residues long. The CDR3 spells CASSVGRVGTEAFF. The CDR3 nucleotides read TGTGCCAGCAGCGTAGGAAGAGTGGGGACTGAAGCTTTCTTT.

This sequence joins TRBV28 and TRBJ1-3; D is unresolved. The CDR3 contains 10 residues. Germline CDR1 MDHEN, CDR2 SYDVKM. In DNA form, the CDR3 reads TGTGCTTCCTCTGGAAACACCATATATTTT. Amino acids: CASSGNTIYF.

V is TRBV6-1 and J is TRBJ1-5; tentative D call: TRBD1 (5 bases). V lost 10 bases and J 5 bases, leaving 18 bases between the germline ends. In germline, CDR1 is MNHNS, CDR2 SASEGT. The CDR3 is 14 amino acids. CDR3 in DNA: TGTGCCACTAGTGGGGCCCAGAGGGATCAGCCCCAGCATTTT. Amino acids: CATSGAQRDQPQHF.

The DNA for the CDR3 is TGTGCCAGCAGCCCCGCGGGCGGCGAGCAGTACTTC. It encodes CASSPAGGEQYF. J is TRBJ2-7 and V is TRBV27; possible D gene TRBD2, 5 bases. Germline CDR1 reads MNHEY; CDR2 reads SMNVEV (reference sequence). V lost 6 bases, J lost 6 bases, and 12 bases lay in between. The CDR3 is made up of 12 amino acids.

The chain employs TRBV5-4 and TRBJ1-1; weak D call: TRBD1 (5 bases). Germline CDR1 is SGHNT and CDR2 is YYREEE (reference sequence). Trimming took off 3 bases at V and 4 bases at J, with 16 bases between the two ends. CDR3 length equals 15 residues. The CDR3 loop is CASSYSGALLTEAFF. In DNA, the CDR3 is TGTGCCAGCAGCTACAGTGGGGCCCTCCTCACTGAAGCTTTCTTT.

Here the CDR3 reads CASTGGSYEQYF. CDR3 DNA: TGTGCCAGCACCGGAGGTTCCTACGAGCAGTACTTC. V and J are TRBV28 and TRBJ2-7; D is perhaps TRBD2 (5 bases). Per the germline V gene, CDR1 is MDHEN and CDR2 is SYDVKM. The V gene lost 7 bases and the J gene lost 1 base, with 8 bases spanning the gap. CDR3 size: 12 residues. The full variable domain, completed using reference TRBV28 and TRBJ2-7, is DVKVTQSSRYLVKRTGEKVFLECVQDMDHENMFWYRQDPGLGLRLIYFSYDVKMKEKGDIPEGYSVSREKKERFSLILESASTNQTSMYLCASTGGSYEQYFGPGTRLTVT.

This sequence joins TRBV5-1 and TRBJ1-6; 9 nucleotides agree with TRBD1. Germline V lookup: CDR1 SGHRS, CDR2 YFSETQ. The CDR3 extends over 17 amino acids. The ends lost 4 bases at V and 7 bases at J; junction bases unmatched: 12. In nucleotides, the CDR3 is TGCGCCAGCAGCGTATATACAGGGGGCGCGAAGAATTCACCCCTCCACTTT. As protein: CASSVYTGGAKNSPLHF.

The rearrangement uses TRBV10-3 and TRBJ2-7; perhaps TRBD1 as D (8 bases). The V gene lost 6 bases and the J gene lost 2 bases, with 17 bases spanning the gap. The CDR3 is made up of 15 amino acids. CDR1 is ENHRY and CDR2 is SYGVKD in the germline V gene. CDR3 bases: TGTGCCATCAGGGAGGGGGGGACAGGAGCCTACGAGCAGTACTTC. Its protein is CAIREGGTGAYEQYF.

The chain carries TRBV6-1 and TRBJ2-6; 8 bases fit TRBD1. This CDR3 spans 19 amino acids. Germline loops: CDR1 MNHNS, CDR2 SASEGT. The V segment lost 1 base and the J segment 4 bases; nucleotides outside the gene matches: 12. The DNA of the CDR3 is TGTGCCAGCAGTGAAGTCGTACGACAGGGGCAACCCGGGGCCAACGTCCTGACTTTC. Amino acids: CASSEVVRQGQPGANVLTF.

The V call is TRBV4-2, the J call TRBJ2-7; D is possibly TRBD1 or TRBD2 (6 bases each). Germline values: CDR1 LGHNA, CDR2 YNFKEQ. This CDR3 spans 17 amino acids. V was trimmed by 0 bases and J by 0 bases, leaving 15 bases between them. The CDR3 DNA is TGTGCCAGCAGCCAAGAGGGGGGCAGGCGGGGCTCCTACGAGCAGTACTTC. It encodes CASSQEGGRRGSYEQYF.

CDR3 sequence (DNA): TGCGCCAGCAGCTTGGGGGCCGGACTCCAAGAGACCCAGTACTTC. This codes for CASSLGAGLQETQYF. The chain is built from TRBV5-1 and TRBJ2-5, with D possibly TRBD2 on 5 matching bases. CDR3 length equals 15 residues. The V gene's germline CDR1 is SGHRS and CDR2 YFSETQ. V lost 0 bases and J 1 base, leaving 10 bases between the germline ends.

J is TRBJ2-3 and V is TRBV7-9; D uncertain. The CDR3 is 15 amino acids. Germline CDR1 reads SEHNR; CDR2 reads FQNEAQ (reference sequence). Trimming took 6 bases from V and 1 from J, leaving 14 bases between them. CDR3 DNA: TGTGCCAGCAGTCGCGTGAGCTCGGGCACAGATACGCAGTATTTT. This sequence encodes CASSRVSSGTDTQYF.

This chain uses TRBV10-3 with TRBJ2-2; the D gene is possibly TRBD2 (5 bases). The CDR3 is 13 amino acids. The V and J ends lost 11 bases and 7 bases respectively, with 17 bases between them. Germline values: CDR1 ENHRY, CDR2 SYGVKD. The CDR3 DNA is TGTGCCTCGGACCCCGGGGAGAACGGGGAGCTGTTTTTT. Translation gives CASDPGENGELFF.

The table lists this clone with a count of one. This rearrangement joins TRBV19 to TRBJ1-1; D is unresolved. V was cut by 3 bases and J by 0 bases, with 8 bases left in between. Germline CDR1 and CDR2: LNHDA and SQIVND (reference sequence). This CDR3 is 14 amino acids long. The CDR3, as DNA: TGTGCCAGTAGTATTGAGGTAATGAACACTGAAGCTTTCTTT. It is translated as CASSIEVMNTEAFF.

CDR3 nucleotides: TGTGCCAGTAGTAAATCCGGGACAGGGGGCTCTAATGAGCAGTTCTTC. This sequence encodes CASSKSGTGGSNEQFF. The chain links TRBV19 to TRBJ2-1, with 12 bases fitting TRBD1. Germline V gene data show CDR1 as LNHDA and CDR2 as SQIVND (reference sequence). The CDR3 spans 16 residues. The V and J ends lost 4 bases and 7 bases, in that order; junction bases with no gene match: 8.

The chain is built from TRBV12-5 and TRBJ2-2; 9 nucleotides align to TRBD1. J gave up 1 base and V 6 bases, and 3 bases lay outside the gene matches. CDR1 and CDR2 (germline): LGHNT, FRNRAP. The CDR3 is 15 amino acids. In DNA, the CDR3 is TGTGCTAGTGGGAAGGGACAGGGGAACACCGGGGAGCTGTTTTTT. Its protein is CASGKGQGNTGELFF.

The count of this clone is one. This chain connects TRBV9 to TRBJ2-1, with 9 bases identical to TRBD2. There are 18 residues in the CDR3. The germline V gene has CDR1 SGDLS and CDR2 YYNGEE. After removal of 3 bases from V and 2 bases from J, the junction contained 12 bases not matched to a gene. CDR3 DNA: TGTGCCAGCAGCGGGCCCGGGACTAGCTCCATTGCCTACAATGAGCAGTTCTTC. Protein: CASSGPGTSSIAYNEQFF.

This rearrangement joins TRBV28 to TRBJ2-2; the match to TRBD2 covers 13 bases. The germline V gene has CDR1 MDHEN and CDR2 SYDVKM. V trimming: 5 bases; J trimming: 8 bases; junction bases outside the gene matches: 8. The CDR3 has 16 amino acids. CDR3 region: CASSQTSGRAGGELFF. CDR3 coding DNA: TGTGCCAGCAGTCAAACTAGCGGGAGGGCCGGTGGGGAGCTGTTTTTT.

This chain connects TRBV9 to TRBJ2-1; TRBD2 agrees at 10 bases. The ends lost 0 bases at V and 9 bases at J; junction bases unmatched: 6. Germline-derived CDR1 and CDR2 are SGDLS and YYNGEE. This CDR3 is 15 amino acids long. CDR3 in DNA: TGTGCCAGCAGCGTAGGCCCAGCGGGGGGGCCTGAGCAGTTCTTC. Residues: CASSVGPAGGPEQFF. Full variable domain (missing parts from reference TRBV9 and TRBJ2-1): DSGVTQTPKHLITATGQRVTLRCSPRSGDLSVYWYQQSLDQGLQFLIQYYNGEERAKGNILERFSAQQFPDLHSELNLSSLELGDSALYFCASSVGPAGGPEQFFGPGTRLTVL.

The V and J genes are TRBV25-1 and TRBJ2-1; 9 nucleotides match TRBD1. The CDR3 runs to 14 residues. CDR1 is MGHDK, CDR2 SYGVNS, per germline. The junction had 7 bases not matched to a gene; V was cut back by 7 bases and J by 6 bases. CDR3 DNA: TGTGCCAGCACCGACCGGGACAGGGCCAATGAGCAGTTCTTC. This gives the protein CASTDRDRANEQFF.

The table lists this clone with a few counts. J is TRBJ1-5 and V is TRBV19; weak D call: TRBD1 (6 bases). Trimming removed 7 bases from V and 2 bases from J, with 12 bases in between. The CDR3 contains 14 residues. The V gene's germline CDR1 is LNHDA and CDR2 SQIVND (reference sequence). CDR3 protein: CASTTGLGNQPQHF. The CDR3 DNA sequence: TGTGCCAGTACTACAGGGCTCGGCAATCAGCCCCAGCATTTT.

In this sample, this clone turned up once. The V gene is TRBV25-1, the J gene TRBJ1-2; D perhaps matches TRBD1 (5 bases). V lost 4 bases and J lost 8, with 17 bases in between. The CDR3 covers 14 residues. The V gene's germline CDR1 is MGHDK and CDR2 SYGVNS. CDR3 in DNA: TGTGCCAGCAGTGGATCGCAGGGCTTCTCGGGCTACACCTTC. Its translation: CASSGSQGFSGYTF.

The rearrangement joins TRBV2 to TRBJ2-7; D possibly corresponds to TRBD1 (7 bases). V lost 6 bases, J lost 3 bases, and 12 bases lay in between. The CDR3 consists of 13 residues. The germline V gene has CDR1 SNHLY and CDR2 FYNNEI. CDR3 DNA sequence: TGTGCCAGCAGGGACAGGAGGGGCTACGAGCAGTACTTC. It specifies CASRDRRGYEQYF.

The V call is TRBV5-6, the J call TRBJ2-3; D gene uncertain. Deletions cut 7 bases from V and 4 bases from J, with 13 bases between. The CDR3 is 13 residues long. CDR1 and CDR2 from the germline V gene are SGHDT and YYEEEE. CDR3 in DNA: TGTGCCAGCTATCCTTCAGTTGCAGATACGCAGTATTTT. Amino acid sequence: CASYPSVADTQYF.

The chain's CDR3 is CASSPPLFRASYEQYF. CDR3 nucleotide sequence: TGTGCCAGCTCACCTCCCCTCTTTAGGGCCTCCTACGAGCAGTACTTC. This chain connects TRBV18 to TRBJ2-7; D call uncertain. Germline CDR1 is KGHSH and CDR2 is LQKENI. The length of the CDR3 is 16 residues. Trimming removed 3 bases from V and 0 bases from J, with 15 bases in between.

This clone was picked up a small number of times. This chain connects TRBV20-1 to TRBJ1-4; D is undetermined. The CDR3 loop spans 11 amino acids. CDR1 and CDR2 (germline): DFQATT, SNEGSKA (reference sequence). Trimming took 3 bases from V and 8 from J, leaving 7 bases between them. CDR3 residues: CSASILEKLFF. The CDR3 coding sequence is TGCAGTGCTAGTATTCTCGAAAAACTGTTTTTT.

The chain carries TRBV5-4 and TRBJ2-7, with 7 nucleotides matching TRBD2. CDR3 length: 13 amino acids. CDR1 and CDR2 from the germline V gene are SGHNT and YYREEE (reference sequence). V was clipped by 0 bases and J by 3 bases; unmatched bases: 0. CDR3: CASSLGGGYEQYF. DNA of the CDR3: TGTGCCAGCAGCTTGGGGGGGGGCTACGAGCAGTACTTC.

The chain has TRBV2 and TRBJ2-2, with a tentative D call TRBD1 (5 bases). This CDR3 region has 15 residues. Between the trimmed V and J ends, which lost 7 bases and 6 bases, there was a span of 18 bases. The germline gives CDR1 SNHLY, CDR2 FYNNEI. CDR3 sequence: CASKSGAIVPGELFF. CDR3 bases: TGTGCCAGCAAGTCTGGGGCTATCGTTCCCGGGGAGCTGTTTTTT. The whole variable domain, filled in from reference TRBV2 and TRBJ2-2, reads EPEVTQTPSHQVTQMGQEVILRCVPISNHLYFYWYRQILGQKVEFLVSFYNNEISEKSEIFDDQFSVERPDGSNFTLKIRSTKLEDSAMYFCASKSGAIVPGELFFGEGSRLTVL.

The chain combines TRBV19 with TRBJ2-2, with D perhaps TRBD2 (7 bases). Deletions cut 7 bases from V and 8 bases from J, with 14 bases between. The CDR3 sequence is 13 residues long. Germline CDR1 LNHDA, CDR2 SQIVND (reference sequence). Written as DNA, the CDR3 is TGTGCCAGTAAGGGGGGGAGGCTAGGGGAGCTGTTTTTT. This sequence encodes CASKGGRLGELFF. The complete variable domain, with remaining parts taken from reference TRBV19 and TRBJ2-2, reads DGGITQSPKYLFRKEGQNVTLSCEQNLNHDAMYWYRQDPGQGLRLIYYSQIVNDFQKGDIAEGYSVSREKKESFPLTVTSAQKNPTAFYLCASKGGRLGELFFGEGSRLTVL.

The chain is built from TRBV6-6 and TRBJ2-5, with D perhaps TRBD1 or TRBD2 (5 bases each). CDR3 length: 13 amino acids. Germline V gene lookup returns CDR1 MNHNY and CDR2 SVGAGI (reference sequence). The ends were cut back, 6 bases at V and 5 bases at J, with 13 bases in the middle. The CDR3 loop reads CASRAGTTETQYF. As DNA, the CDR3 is TGTGCCAGCAGAGCCGGGACGACCGAGACCCAGTACTTC.